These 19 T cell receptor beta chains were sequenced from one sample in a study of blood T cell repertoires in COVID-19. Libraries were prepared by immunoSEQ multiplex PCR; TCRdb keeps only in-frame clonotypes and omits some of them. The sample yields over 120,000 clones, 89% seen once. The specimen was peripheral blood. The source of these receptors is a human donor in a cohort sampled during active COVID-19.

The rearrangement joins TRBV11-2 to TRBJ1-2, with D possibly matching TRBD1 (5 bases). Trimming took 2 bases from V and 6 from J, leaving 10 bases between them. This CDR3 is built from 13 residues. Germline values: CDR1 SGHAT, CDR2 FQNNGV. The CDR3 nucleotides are TGTGCCAGCAGCTTAAGGTCAGGGAATGGCTACACCTTC. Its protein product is CASSLRSGNGYTF.

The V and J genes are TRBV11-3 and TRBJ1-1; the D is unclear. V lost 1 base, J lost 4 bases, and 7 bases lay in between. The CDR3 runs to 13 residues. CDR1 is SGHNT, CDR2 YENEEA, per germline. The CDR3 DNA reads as TGTGCCAGCAGCTTAGGTCGGGGCACTGAAGCTTTCTTT. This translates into CASSLGRGTEAFF.

CDR3 in amino acids: CAWSWDRGGTEAFF. The DNA of the CDR3 is TGTGCCTGGAGCTGGGACAGGGGGGGCACTGAAGCTTTCTTT. The gene calls are TRBV30 and TRBJ1-1; 11 positions match TRBD1. Germline-derived CDR1 and CDR2 are GTSNPN and SVGIG (reference sequence). The CDR3 runs to 14 residues. Losses at the gene ends were 3 bases for V and 4 bases for J; bases not matched to a gene: 4.

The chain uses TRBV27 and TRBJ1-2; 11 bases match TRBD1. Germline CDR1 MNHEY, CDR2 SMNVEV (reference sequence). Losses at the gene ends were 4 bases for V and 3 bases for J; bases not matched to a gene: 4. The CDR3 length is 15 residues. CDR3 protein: CASSSWTGGHYGYTF. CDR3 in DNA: TGTGCCAGCAGTTCCTGGACAGGGGGCCACTATGGCTACACCTTC.

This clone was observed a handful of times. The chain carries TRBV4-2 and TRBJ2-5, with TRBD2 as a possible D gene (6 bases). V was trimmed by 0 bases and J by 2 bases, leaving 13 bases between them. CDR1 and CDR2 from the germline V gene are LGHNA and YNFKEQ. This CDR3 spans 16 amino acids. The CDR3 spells CASSQDGGGQQETQYF. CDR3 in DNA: TGTGCCAGCAGCCAAGATGGCGGAGGGCAGCAAGAGACCCAGTACTTC.

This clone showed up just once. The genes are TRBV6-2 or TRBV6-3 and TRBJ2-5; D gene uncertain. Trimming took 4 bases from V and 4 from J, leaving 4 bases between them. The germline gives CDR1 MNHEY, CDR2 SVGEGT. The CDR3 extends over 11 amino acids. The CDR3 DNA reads TGTGCCAGCAGTTCAGGAGAGACCCAGTACTTC. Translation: CASSSGETQYF.

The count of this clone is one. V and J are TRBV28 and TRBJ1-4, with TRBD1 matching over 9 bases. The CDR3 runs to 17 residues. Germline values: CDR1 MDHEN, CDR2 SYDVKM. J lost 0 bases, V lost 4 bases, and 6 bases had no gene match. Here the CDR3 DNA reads TGTGCCAGCAGTTCCAGTGGGACAGGGCCAACTAATGAAAAACTGTTTTTT. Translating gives CASSSSGTGPTNEKLFF.

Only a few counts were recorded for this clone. CDR3: CAWSFGQGGSPLHF. DNA for the CDR3: TGTGCCTGGAGCTTCGGACAGGGGGGTTCACCCCTCCACTTT. The rearrangement links TRBV30 to TRBJ1-6; 10 nucleotides agree with TRBD1. V was clipped by 3 bases and J by 9 bases; unmatched bases: 5. This CDR3 is built from 14 residues. Germline V lookup: CDR1 GTSNPN, CDR2 SVGIG (reference sequence).

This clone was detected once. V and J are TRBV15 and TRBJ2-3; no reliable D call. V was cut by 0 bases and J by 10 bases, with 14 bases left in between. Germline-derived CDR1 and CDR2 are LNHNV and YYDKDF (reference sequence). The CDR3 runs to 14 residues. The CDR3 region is CATSREVSRSPQYF. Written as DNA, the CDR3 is TGTGCCACCAGCAGAGAGGTTTCGAGGAGTCCGCAGTATTTT.

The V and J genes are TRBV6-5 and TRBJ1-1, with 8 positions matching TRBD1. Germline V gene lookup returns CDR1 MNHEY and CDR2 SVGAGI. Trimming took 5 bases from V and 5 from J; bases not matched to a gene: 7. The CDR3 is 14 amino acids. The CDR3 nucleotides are TGTGCCAGCAGTCGGACAGGGCCTAAGACTGAAGCTTTCTTT. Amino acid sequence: CASSRTGPKTEAFF.

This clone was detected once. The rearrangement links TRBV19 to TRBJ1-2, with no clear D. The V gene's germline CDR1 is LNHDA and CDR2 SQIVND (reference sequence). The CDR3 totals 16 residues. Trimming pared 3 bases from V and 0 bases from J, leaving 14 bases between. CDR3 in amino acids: CASSIRLDGTNYGYTF. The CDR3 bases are TGTGCCAGTAGTATTCGCCTCGACGGGACTAACTATGGCTACACCTTC.

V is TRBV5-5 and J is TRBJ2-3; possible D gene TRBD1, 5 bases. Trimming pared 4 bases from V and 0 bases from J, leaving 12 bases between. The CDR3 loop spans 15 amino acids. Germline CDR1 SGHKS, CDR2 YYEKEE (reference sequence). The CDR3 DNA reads TGTGCCAGCAGCCGTAGTGGGGCTAGCACAGATACGCAGTATTTT. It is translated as CASSRSGASTDTQYF.

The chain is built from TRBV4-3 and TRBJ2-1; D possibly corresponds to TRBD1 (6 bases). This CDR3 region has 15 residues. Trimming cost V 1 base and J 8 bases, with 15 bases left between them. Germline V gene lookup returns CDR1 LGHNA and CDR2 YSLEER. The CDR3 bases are TGCGCCAGCAGCCAAGCGTTCACAGGGATCGATGAGCAGTTCTTC. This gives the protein CASSQAFTGIDEQFF.

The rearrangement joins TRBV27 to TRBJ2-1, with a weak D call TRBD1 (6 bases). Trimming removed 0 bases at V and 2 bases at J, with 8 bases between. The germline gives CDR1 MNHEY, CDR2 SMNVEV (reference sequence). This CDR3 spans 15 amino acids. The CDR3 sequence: CASSLSRGPYNEQFF. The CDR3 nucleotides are TGTGCCAGCAGTTTATCCAGGGGCCCCTACAATGAGCAGTTCTTC.

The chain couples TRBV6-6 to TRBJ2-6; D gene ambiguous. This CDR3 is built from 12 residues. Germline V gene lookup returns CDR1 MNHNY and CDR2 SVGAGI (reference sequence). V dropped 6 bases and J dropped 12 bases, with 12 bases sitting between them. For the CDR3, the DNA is TGTGCCAGCAGCAGTGTCCGAGGCGTCCTGACTTTC. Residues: CASSSVRGVLTF.

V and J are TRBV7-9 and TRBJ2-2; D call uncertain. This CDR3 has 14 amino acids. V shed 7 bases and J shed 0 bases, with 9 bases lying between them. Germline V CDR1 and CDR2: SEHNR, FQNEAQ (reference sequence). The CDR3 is CASTPNSNTGELFF. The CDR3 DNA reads TGTGCCAGCACTCCTAATTCGAACACCGGGGAGCTGTTTTTT.

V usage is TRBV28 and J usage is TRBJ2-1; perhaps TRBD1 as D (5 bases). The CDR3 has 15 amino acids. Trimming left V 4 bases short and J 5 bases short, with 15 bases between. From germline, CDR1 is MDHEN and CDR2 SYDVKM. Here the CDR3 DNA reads TGTGCCAGCAGTTGGTCGGTGGGGCTACACAATGAGCAGTTCTTC. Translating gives CASSWSVGLHNEQFF.

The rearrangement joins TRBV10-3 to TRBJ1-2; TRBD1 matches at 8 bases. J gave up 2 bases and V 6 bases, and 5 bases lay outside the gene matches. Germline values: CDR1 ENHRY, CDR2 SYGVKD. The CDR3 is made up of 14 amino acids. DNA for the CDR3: TGTGCCATCAGCGCCGGACAGGGAAACTATGGCTACACCTTC. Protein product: CAISAGQGNYGYTF.

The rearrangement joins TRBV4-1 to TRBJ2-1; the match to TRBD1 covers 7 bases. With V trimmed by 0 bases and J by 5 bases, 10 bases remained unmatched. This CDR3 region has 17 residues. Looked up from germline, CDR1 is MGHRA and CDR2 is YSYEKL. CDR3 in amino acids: CASSQDSGGYLDNEQFF. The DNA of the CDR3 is TGCGCCAGCAGCCAAGATTCAGGGGGATATCTGGACAATGAGCAGTTCTTC.